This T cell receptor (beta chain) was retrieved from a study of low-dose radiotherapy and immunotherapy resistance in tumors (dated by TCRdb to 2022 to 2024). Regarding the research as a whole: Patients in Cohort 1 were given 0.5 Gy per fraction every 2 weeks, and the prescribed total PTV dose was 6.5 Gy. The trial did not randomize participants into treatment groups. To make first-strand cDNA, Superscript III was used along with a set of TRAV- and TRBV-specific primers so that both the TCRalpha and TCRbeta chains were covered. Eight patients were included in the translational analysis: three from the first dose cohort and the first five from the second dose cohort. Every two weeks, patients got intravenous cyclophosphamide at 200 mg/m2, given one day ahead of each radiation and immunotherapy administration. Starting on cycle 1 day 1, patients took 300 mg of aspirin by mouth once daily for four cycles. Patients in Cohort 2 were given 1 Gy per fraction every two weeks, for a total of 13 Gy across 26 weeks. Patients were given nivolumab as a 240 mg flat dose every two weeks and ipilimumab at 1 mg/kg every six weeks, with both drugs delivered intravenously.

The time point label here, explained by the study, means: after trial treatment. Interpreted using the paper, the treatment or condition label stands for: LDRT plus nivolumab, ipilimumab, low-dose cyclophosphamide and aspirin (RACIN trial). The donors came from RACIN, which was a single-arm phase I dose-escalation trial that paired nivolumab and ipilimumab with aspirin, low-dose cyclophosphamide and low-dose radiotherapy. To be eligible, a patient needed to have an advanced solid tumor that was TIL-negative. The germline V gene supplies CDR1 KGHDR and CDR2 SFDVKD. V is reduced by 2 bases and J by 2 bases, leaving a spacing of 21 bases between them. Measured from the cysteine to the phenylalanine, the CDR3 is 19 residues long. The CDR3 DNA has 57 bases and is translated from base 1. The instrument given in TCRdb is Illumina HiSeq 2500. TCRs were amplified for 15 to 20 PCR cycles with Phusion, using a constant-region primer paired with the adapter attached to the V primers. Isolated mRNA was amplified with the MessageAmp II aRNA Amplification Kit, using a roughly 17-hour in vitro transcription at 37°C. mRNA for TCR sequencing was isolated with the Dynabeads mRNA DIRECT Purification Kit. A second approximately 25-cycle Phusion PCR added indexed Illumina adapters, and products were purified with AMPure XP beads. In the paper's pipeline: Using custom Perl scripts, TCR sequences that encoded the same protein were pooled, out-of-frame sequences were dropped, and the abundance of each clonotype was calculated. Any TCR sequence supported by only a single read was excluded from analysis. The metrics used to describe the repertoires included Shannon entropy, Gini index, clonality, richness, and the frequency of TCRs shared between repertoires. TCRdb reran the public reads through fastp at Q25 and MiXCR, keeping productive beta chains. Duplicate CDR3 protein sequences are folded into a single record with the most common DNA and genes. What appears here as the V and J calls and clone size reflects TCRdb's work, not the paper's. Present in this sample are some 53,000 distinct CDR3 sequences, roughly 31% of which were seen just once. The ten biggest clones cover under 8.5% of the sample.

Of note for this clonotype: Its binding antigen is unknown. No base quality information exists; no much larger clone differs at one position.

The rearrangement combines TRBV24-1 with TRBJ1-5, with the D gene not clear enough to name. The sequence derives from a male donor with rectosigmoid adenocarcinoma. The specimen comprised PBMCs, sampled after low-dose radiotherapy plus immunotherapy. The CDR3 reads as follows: CATSDSGSQPVYGNQPQHF. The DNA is TGTGCCACCAGTGATTCCGGATCCCAGCCCGTATACGGCAATCAGCCCCAGCATTTT.